This T cell receptor (beta chain) was recorded in a study of T cells in Graves' hyperthyroidism and ophthalmopathy. There were TCR beta CDR3 regions amplified from RNA transcripts. Primed by the HTBI set, a first-round RT-PCR was run on the TCR CDR3. Via MiXCR, TCRdb re-called the multiplex PCR reads, giving one row per CDR3 protein. Seen here are a few hundred thousand distinct CDR3 sequences, around 42% observed once, and the top ten hold around 7.7%. Findings and caveats of the study: In blood, most of the thyroid clonotypes expanded above 0.001 were also present. Ophthalmopathy was distinguished from stable hyperthyroidism by 13 V-J signatures.

Notes on this clonotype: The target antigen is unknown.

Patients counted as stable if ophthalmopathy did not develop within 18 months. The CDR3 contains 16 residues. CDR1 and CDR2 (germline): MGHDK, SYGVNS. V shed 7 bases and J shed 1 base, with 19 bases lying between them. V is TRBV25-1 and J is TRBJ1-1; D call uncertain. Material for sequencing was peripheral blood or thyroid tissue (not recorded which). The origin of this receptor is a woman aged 18-29 years with Graves' hyperthyroidism. The CDR3 is CASKDRVRTKNTEAFF. The CDR3 coding sequence is TGTGCCAGCAAGGACCGGGTGCGCACAAAGAACACTGAAGCTTTCTTT.